What follows are 14 T cell receptor beta chains derived from one specimen sequenced in a study of OX40 agonist ivuxolimab in advanced cancers. Clones were sequenced by immunoSEQ multiplex PCR, and TCRdb holds only the in-frame ones, with some missing. Here the sample spans approximately 89,000 clones, roughly 84% being singletons. This specimen consisted of CD4+ or CD8+ T cells sorted from blood, obtained in a trial of the OX40 agonist ivuxolimab. The receptors were sampled from an adult with an advanced solid tumor such as melanoma, head and neck, liver or kidney cancer.

The chain couples TRBV18 to TRBJ2-3; the match to TRBD1 covers 7 bases. The CDR3 loop spans 15 amino acids. Germline lookup yields CDR1 KGHSH and CDR2 LQKENI. V dropped 5 bases and J dropped 2; count of bases not matched to a gene: 7. The CDR3 DNA reads TGTGCCAGCTCAGACAACAGGGGATACACAGATACGCAGTATTTT. This codes for CASSDNRGYTDTQYF.

This clone was counted a single time. The chain employs TRBV10-3 and TRBJ1-3, with TRBD1 as a possible D gene (5 bases). V was pared by 1 base and J by 4 bases, with 8 bases between. Per the germline V gene, CDR1 is ENHRY and CDR2 is SYGVKD. CDR3 length equals 14 residues. Here the CDR3 reads CAISEFGAGNTIYF. The CDR3 bases are TGTGCCATCAGTGAGTTCGGGGCGGGAAACACCATATATTTT.

The genes are TRBV2 and TRBJ1-4; TRBD1 is a possible D gene (5 bases). CDR1 and CDR2 (germline): SNHLY, FYNNEI. With 3 bases removed from V and 7 bases from J, the gap between germline ends came to 9 bases. The CDR3 runs to 13 residues. CDR3 in DNA: TGTGCCAGCAGTGACAGGGTTGGTGAAAAACTGTTTTTT. Protein product: CASSDRVGEKLFF.

V gene TRBV6-1 combines with J gene TRBJ2-5; perhaps TRBD1 as D (6 bases). V shed 7 bases and J shed 5 bases, with 14 bases lying between them. In germline, CDR1 is MNHNS, CDR2 SASEGT. CDR3 length: 13 residues. CDR3 in amino acids: CASKIWQGETQYF. In nucleotides, the CDR3 is TGTGCCAGCAAGATCTGGCAGGGGGAGACCCAGTACTTC.

The chain employs TRBV11-2 and TRBJ2-7; D call uncertain. V dropped 4 bases and J dropped 6 bases, with 7 bases sitting between them. The CDR3 is 11 amino acids. Germline V CDR1 and CDR2: SGHAT, FQNNGV. The CDR3 DNA sequence: TGTGCCAGCAGCTCCCTGGGCGAGCAGTACTTC. It encodes CASSSLGEQYF. The entire variable domain, with the rest obtained from reference TRBV11-2 and TRBJ2-7, is as follows: EAGVAQSPRYKIIEKRQSVAFWCNPISGHATLYWYQQILGQGPKLLIQFQNNGVVDDSQLPKDRFSAERLKGVDSTLKIQPAKLEDSAVYLCASSSLGEQYFGPGTRLTVT.

V gene TRBV15 combines with J gene TRBJ2-4; TRBD1 aligns across 9 bases. From germline, CDR1 is LNHNV and CDR2 YYDKDF (reference sequence). J lost 8 bases, V lost 3 bases, and 5 bases had no gene match. CDR3 length: 14 amino acids. CDR3 sequence reads: CATSRGQGVYIQYF. CDR3 bases: TGTGCCACCAGCAGGGGACAGGGTGTATACATTCAGTACTTC.

The CDR3, as DNA: TGCGCCAGCAGCCAAGGGGCAGGGCCTGGGGCCAACGTCCTGACTTTC. It is translated as CASSQGAGPGANVLTF. The chain joins TRBV4-1 to TRBJ2-6, with D perhaps matching TRBD1 (5 bases). The ends were cut back, 1 base at V and 2 bases at J, with 9 bases in the middle. The germline V gene encodes CDR1 MGHRA and CDR2 YSYEKL. This CDR3 contains 16 residues.

The chain joins TRBV5-1 to TRBJ2-1; 7 bases agree with TRBD2. The CDR3 spans 16 residues. CDR1 and CDR2 from the germline V gene are SGHRS and YFSETQ. Trimming took 4 bases from V and 0 from J; bases not matched to a gene: 7. CDR3: CASSLSGVSSYNEQFF. The CDR3 DNA reads as TGCGCCAGCAGCCTCAGCGGGGTGAGCTCCTACAATGAGCAGTTCTTC.

V is TRBV6-1 and J is TRBJ1-1, with D maybe TRBD1 (5 bases). Germline V gives CDR1 MNHNS, CDR2 SASEGT. The CDR3 loop spans 14 amino acids. Trimming took 0 bases from V and 1 from J, leaving 6 bases between them. The DNA of the CDR3 is TGTGCCAGCAGTGAAGCGGGACGGAACACTGAAGCTTTCTTT. It codes for CASSEAGRNTEAFF.

The chain joins TRBV27 to TRBJ1-2; possibly TRBD1 for D (5 bases). This CDR3 region has 15 residues. V dropped 6 bases and J dropped 8 bases, with 22 bases sitting between them. CDR1 is MNHEY and CDR2 is SMNVEV in the germline V gene (reference sequence). CDR3 residues: CASSPATGFSRGYTF. DNA for the CDR3: TGTGCCAGCAGCCCTGCTACAGGTTTCTCTCGGGGCTACACCTTC.

This clone has just one count. The V call is TRBV28, the J call TRBJ1-1; D is undetermined. V dropped 3 bases and J dropped 10 bases, with 12 bases sitting between them. The length of the CDR3 is 12 residues. Germline lookup yields CDR1 MDHEN and CDR2 SYDVKM. CDR3 sequence reads: CASSLEGRVAFF. CDR3 sequence (DNA): TGTGCCAGCAGTTTGGAGGGTCGGGTAGCTTTCTTT. Together with reference TRBV28 and TRBJ1-1, the CDR3 gives the full variable domain: DVKVTQSSRYLVKRTGEKVFLECVQDMDHENMFWYRQDPGLGLRLIYFSYDVKMKEKGDIPEGYSVSREKKERFSLILESASTNQTSMYLCASSLEGRVAFFGQGTRLTVV.

The J gene is TRBJ1-5, the V gene TRBV14; D not certain. There are 17 residues in the CDR3. CDR1 and CDR2 (germline): SGHDN, FVKESK. V was pared by 3 bases and J by 0 bases, with 15 bases between. CDR3 sequence (DNA): TGTGCCAGCAGCCACAATCCCGGGATCCCTAGCAATCAGCCCCAGCATTTT. Translated, it gives CASSHNPGIPSNQPQHF.

The chain joins TRBV14 to TRBJ2-3; no definite D call. Trimming left V 4 bases short and J 8 bases short, with 10 bases between. The CDR3 covers 12 residues. Germline assignment: CDR1 SGHDN and CDR2 FVKESK. CDR3 DNA sequence: TGTGCCAGCAGCCCAAGTCACGTTACGCAGTATTTT. This codes for CASSPSHVTQYF.

The V and J genes are TRBV6-1 and TRBJ2-3, with 12 bases lining up with TRBD2. CDR1 and CDR2 (germline): MNHNS, SASEGT. J gave up 3 bases and V 5 bases, and 3 bases lay outside the gene matches. CDR3 size: 15 residues. CDR3 residues: CASSWTSGDTDTQYF. In DNA form, the CDR3 reads TGTGCCAGCAGTTGGACTAGCGGGGATACAGATACGCAGTATTTT.